Below, 6 T cell receptor beta chains from the same sample are listed, as sequenced in a study of blood T cells in healthy people across ages. The second PCR ran about 6 to 12 cycles with a sample-barcoded 5' primer and J-beta primers. TCRdb re-called the 5' RACE reads with MiXCR, one entry per CDR3 protein. The data show some 1.7 million distinct CDR3 sequences, with approximately 28% seen just once and 7.7% held by the top ten. Sequenced sample: blood. These receptor sequences come from a woman in her 30s in good health.

The rearrangement joins TRBV29-1 to TRBJ2-7; 7 bases map to TRBD1. CDR3 size: 11 residues. The V gene end was trimmed by 7 bases and the J gene end by 2 bases; junction bases not matched to a gene: 2. CDR1 and CDR2 (germline): SQVTM, ANQGSEA. CDR3: CSGGTAYEQYF. CDR3 DNA: TGCAGCGGGGGGACAGCCTACGAGCAGTACTTC.

This clonotype was seen ten or more times. The DNA for the CDR3 is TGCAGTGCTCCCCGGACAGGCGACAATGAGCAGTTCTTC. This sequence encodes CSAPRTGDNEQFF. The chain recombines TRBV29-1 with TRBJ2-1, with 7 positions matching TRBD1. The V gene's germline CDR1 is SQVTM and CDR2 ANQGSEA. The CDR3 totals 13 residues.

The table lists this clonotype with many counts. The V gene is TRBV6-6, the J gene TRBJ2-1, with D maybe TRBD1 (8 bases). The germline V gene has CDR1 MNHNY and CDR2 SVGAGI (reference sequence). The CDR3 has 16 residues. With 4 bases removed from V and 10 bases from J, the gap between germline ends came to 23 bases. The CDR3, as DNA: TGTGCCAGCAGTTCCGGACGGGAGGCACAGGGGGAAGAGCAGTTCTTC. The encoded protein is CASSSGREAQGEEQFF.

This clonotype was observed a handful of times. The chain combines TRBV2 with TRBJ1-6; unclear D gene. This CDR3 region has 15 residues. The germline V and J ends were trimmed by 3 bases and 7 bases, with 13 bases remaining between them. Germline V CDR1 and CDR2: SNHLY, FYNNEI. The CDR3 spells CASSDRWTENSPLHF. CDR3 nucleotides: TGTGCCAGCAGTGACAGATGGACGGAGAATTCACCCCTCCACTTT.

V is TRBV3-1 and J is TRBJ1-1; D gene uncertain. CDR3 length: 14 residues. Deletions cut 4 bases from V and 1 base from J, with 10 bases between. CDR1 is LGHDT, CDR2 YNNKEL, per germline (reference sequence). In DNA, the CDR3 is TGTGCCAGCAGCCCCCATGCCGGGAACACTGAAGCTTTCTTT. It encodes CASSPHAGNTEAFF.

This clonotype was seen at least ten times. The genes are TRBV7-2 and TRBJ2-5, with 14 bases lining up with TRBD2. Germline values: CDR1 SGHTA, CDR2 FQGNSA. This CDR3 contains 17 residues. The trim removed 5 bases at V and 4 bases at J, leaving 9 bases unmatched. The CDR3 DNA sequence: TGTGCCAGCAGCCAACTTGGACTAGCGGGGGGAGGAGAGACCCAGTACTTC. Translating it yields CASSQLGLAGGGETQYF.